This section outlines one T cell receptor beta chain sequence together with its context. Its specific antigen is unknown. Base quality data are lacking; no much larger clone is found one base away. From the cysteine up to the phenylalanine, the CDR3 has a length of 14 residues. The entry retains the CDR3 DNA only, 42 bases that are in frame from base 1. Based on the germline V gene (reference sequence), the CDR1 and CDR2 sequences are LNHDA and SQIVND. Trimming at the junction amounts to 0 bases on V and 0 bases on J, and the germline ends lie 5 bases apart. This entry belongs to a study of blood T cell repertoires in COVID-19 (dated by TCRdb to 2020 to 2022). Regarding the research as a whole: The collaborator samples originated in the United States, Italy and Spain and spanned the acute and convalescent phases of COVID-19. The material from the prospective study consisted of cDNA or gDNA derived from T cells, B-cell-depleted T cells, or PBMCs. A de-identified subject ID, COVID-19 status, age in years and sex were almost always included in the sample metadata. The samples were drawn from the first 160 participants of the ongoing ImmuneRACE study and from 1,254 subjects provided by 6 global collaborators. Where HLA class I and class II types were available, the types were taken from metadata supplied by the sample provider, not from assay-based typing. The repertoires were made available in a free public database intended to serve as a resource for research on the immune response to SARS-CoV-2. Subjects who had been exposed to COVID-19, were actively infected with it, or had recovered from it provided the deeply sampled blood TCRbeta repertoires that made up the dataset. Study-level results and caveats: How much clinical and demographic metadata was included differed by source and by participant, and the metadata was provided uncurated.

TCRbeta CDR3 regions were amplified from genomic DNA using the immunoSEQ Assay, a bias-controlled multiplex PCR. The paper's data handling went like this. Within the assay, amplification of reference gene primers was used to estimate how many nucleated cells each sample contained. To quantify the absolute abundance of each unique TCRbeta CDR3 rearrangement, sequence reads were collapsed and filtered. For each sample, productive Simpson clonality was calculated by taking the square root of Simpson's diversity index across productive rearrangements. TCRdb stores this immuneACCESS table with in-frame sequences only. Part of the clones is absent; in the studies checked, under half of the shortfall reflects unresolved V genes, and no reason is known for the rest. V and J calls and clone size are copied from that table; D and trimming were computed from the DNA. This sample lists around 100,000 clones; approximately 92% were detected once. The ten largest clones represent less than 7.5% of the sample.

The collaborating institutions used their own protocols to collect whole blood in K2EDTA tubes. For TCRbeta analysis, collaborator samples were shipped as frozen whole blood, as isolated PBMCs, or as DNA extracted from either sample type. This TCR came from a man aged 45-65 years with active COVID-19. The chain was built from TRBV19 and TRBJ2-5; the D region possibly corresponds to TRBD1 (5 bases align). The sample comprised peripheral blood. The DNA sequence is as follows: TGTGCCAGTAGTATAGACAGGGACCAAGAGACCCAGTACTTC. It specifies CASSIDRDQETQYF.